This TCR beta chain was retrieved from a study of shared clonotypes between healthy human individuals. Study results and limitations: Sample collection involved blood only; tissue repertoires are likely different.

In the study's own analysis: With immunoSEQ giving junction-only sequences and no quality scores, filtering differed. The method was immunoSEQ multiplex PCR; TCRdb's version includes in-frame clones alone and lacks a portion of them. V and J calls and clone size follow that table, whereas D and trimming were derived from the DNA. The profile shows roughly 2.5 million clones, just over 90% of them singletons. Concerning this clone: Its specificity is unknown.

V lost 3 bases and J 3 bases, leaving 9 bases between the germline ends. Germline-derived CDR1 and CDR2 are SGHRS and YFSETQ. The CDR3 sequence is 14 residues long. The V gene is TRBV5-1, the J gene TRBJ2-2; D not resolved. The sequenced sample consisted of naive CD4+ T cells sorted from blood. Regarding subset: CD45RA+ positively selected. The sequence came from a man younger than 35 in good health. For the CDR3, the DNA is TGCGCCAGCAGCTCCCTCGGGTACACCGGGGAGCTGTTTTTT. It is translated as CASSSLGYTGELFF.